This TCR beta chain originates from a study of identical twins. As to this clonotype: Its antigen is undetermined. The junction does not match germline at one end; this may be a read error.

Study results and caveats: It was cross-sectional statistical analysis, not following the same donors, that the conclusions relied on. Out-of-frame sharing of TCR alpha in monozygotic twins was underestimated by models.

The cDNA had a unique molecular identifier and a template-switch universal primer site. TCRdb processed the 5' RACE reads anew with MiXCR; each CDR3 protein has one entry. In the table there are roughly 250,000 distinct CDR3 sequences, 5.5% to 7% of which are singletons. CDR3 length: 14 amino acids. CDR1 is KGHSH and CDR2 is LQKENI in the germline V gene. In addition, the sample was reused for a study of yellow fever vaccine responses in identical twins.

This receptor was identified in a woman aged 18-30 years in good health. The sequenced sample was memory (CD45RO+) T cells sorted from blood. The V call is TRBV18, the J call TRBJ1-6; 7 positions agree with TRBD1. Written as DNA, the CDR3 is TGTGCCAGCTCGCCACAGGGGTCGAATTCACCCCTCCACTTT. Its protein is CASSPQGSNSPLHF.